A selection of T cell receptor beta chains follows, all from one sample in a study of cytomegalovirus exposure and HLA in healthy donors. Sequenced by immunoSEQ multiplex PCR; TCRdb stores in-frame clones only, minus some. The sample includes some 170,000 clones, approximately 80% of them seen just once. The material sequenced was PBMCs. These receptors came from a woman aged 25 to 45 in good health and CMV-seropositive. CDR3s include the opening cysteine and the closing phenylalanine or tryptophan. Fields, in order: V gene, J gene, D gene, CDR3 length, clone size, CDR3 DNA, CDR3 protein. A D gene is named only where the DNA matches it firmly. Expanded clones get a size class; other rows say once, few or many, or leave the size out.

v_gene: TRBV4-3
j_gene: TRBJ1-1
d_gene: NA
len: 14
abundance: NA
CDR3nt: TGCGCCAGCAGCCAAGAGGCGAGGTCCACTGAAGCTTTCTTT
CDR3aa: CASSQEARSTEAFF

v_gene: TRBV6-5
j_gene: TRBJ2-7
d_gene: TRBD2
len: 14
abundance: NA
CDR3nt: TGTGCCAGCCGTCCTAGCGGGGGGGCCTACGAGCAGTACTTC
CDR3aa: CASRPSGGAYEQYF

v_gene: TRBV7-3
j_gene: TRBJ1-1
d_gene: NA
len: 15
abundance: NA
CDR3nt: TGTGCCAGCAGCTTAACGGCCGGGTTCGACACTGAAGCTTTCTTT
CDR3aa: CASSLTAGFDTEAFF

v_gene: TRBV5-6
j_gene: TRBJ1-6
d_gene: TRBD1
len: 16
abundance: NA
CDR3nt: TGTGCCAGCAGCTGGGGGACAGGGTCTCTCCATTCACCCCTCCACTTT
CDR3aa: CASSWGTGSLHSPLHF

v_gene: TRBV5-1
j_gene: TRBJ1-2
d_gene: TRBD1
len: 15
abundance: NA
CDR3nt: TGCGCCAGCAGCGCACAGGGACAGGGGGCGCTTGGCTACACCTTC
CDR3aa: CASSAQGQGALGYTF

v_gene: TRBV6-4
j_gene: TRBJ2-7
d_gene: NA
len: 11
abundance: NA
CDR3nt: TGTGCCAGCAGTGACTTCTCCGAGCAGTACTTC
CDR3aa: CASSDFSEQYF

v_gene: TRBV7-2
j_gene: TRBJ1-1
d_gene: TRBD1
len: 15
abundance: NA
CDR3nt: TGTGCCAGCAGCGCAAGGGACAGGAGGGAAACTGAAGCTTTCTTT
CDR3aa: CASSARDRRETEAFF

v_gene: TRBV5-1
j_gene: TRBJ2-5
d_gene: TRBD2
len: 14
abundance: NA
CDR3nt: TGCGCCAGCAGCCTCACTAGCGGGGTGGAGACCCAGTACTTC
CDR3aa: CASSLTSGVETQYF

v_gene: TRBV6-5
j_gene: TRBJ1-2
d_gene: NA
len: 15
abundance: NA
CDR3nt: TGTGCCAGCAGTTACGTTCAGGGGTATTCGGGTGGCTACACCTTC
CDR3aa: CASSYVQGYSGGYTF

v_gene: TRBV5-1
j_gene: TRBJ1-2
d_gene: NA
len: 14
abundance: NA
CDR3nt: TGCGCCAGCAGCTTGGGGACGGACTCTTATGGCTACACCTTC
CDR3aa: CASSLGTDSYGYTF

v_gene: TRBV6-5
j_gene: TRBJ2-1
d_gene: TRBD1
len: 15
abundance: NA
CDR3nt: TGTGCCAGCGGAGGAGGACAGGGGGCACGCAATGAGCAGTTCTTC
CDR3aa: CASGGGQGARNEQFF

v_gene: TRBV4-3
j_gene: TRBJ2-3
d_gene: NA
len: 15
abundance: once
CDR3nt: TGCGCCAGCAGCCAAGCGCCTGGGGCCACAGATACGCAGTATTTT
CDR3aa: CASSQAPGATDTQYF

v_gene: TRBV7-9
j_gene: TRBJ2-4
d_gene: TRBD2
len: 16
abundance: few
CDR3nt: TGTTCCAGCAGCCTGCGGGGGGGCGAGGCCAAAAACATTCAGTACTTC
CDR3aa: CSSSLRGGEAKNIQYF

v_gene: TRBV19
j_gene: TRBJ2-5
d_gene: NA
len: 14
abundance: NA
CDR3nt: TGTGCCAGTAGTTACTCAAGGACACAAGAGACCCAGTACTTC
CDR3aa: CASSYSRTQETQYF

v_gene: TRBV2
j_gene: TRBJ2-5
d_gene: TRBD2
len: 17
abundance: NA
CDR3nt: TGTGCCAGCAAAGGGACTAGCGGGTTCCAGTACCAAGAGACCCAGTACTTC
CDR3aa: CASKGTSGFQYQETQYF

v_gene: TRBV28
j_gene: TRBJ1-5
d_gene: NA
len: 16
abundance: NA
CDR3nt: TGTGCCAGCAGTTTAGGGGAAGGGGGTGGGAATCAGCCCCAGCATTTT
CDR3aa: CASSLGEGGGNQPQHF

v_gene: TRBV7-2
j_gene: TRBJ2-1
d_gene: TRBD2
len: 16
abundance: NA
CDR3nt: TGTGCCAGCAGCCGAGTCCGGACTAGCGGGTACAATGAGCAGTTCTTC
CDR3aa: CASSRVRTSGYNEQFF

v_gene: TRBV10-1
j_gene: TRBJ2-3
d_gene: TRBD1
len: 16
abundance: NA
CDR3nt: TGCGCCAGCGGGGGTCCCGGGACAGAGAGCACAGATACGCAGTATTTT
CDR3aa: CASGGPGTESTDTQYF

v_gene: TRBV9
j_gene: TRBJ1-6
d_gene: NA
len: 15
abundance: NA
CDR3nt: TGTGCCAGCAGCGCCGGGGGGGGTAGTAATTCACCCCTCCACTTT
CDR3aa: CASSAGGGSNSPLHF

v_gene: TRBV7-2
j_gene: TRBJ1-4
d_gene: TRBD1
len: 14
abundance: once
CDR3nt: TGTGCCAGCAGCCCCGGACAGGGGGAAGGAAAACTGTTTTTT
CDR3aa: CASSPGQGEGKLFF

v_gene: TRBV7-2
j_gene: TRBJ2-7
d_gene: TRBD2
len: 16
abundance: NA
CDR3nt: TGTGCCAGCAGCTTCCGACTAGCGGGAAATACCTACGAGCAGTACTTC
CDR3aa: CASSFRLAGNTYEQYF

v_gene: TRBV7-2
j_gene: TRBJ2-2
d_gene: TRBD2
len: 18
abundance: NA
CDR3nt: TGTGCCAGCAGCCAGGAAGGAGCGGGGGATCTGCTTGGCGGGGAGCTGTTTTTT
CDR3aa: CASSQEGAGDLLGGELFF